A selection of T cell receptor beta chains follows, all from one sample in a study of Ad26.COV2.S vaccination and SARS-CoV-2 variants. Produced via immunoSEQ multiplex PCR; TCRdb's table is partial and in-frame only. The sample has some 180,000 clones, 87% seen once. Sequenced material: peripheral blood, taken after recovery from COVID-19. The receptors shown here come from a human donor who had recovered from COVID-19. CDR3s include the opening cysteine and the closing phenylalanine or tryptophan. D genes are given only for firm matches. Clone size appears in some rows only: once, few, many, or a class for an expanded clone.

d_call j_call v_call clone_size cdr3_aa cdr3_nt
NA TRBJ2-7 TRBV7-3 NA CASSLGQVGNEQYF TGTGCCAGCAGCTTAGGGCAGGTGGGCAACGAGCAGTACTTC
NA TRBJ2-3 TRBV4-1 NA CASSQDGRGPDTQYF TGCGCCAGCAGCCAAGATGGCAGGGGCCCAGATACGCAGTATTTT
NA TRBJ2-2 TRBV2 NA CASRRTAGRTGELFF TGTGCCAGCAGAAGAACGGCGGGGCGCACCGGGGAGCTGTTTTTT
NA TRBJ1-1 TRBV5-1 once CASSLQRGGVAFF TGCGCCAGCAGCTTGCAACGGGGCGGAGTAGCTTTCTTT
TRBD2 TRBJ2-3 TRBV2 NA CASSLLRTSGEQTDTQYF TGTGCCAGCAGCCTCCTCCGGACTAGCGGGGAGCAGACAGATACGCAGTATTTT
NA TRBJ2-1 TRBV7-3 NA CASSPGPRGNEQFF TGTGCCAGCAGCCCCGGGCCCCGGGGAAATGAGCAGTTCTTC
NA TRBJ2-3 TRBV18 once CASSPSTGDLTNTDTQYF TGTGCCAGCTCACCATCAACGGGGGACCTTACCAACACAGATACGCAGTATTTT
TRBD1 TRBJ1-5 TRBV23-1 NA CASSQSGPRGQGRGNQPQHF TGCGCCAGCAGTCAATCAGGCCCGCGGGGACAGGGTAGGGGCAATCAGCCCCAGCATTTT
TRBD2 TRBJ2-1 TRBV11-3 NA CASSLGRGVFNEQFF TGTGCCAGCAGCTTAGGCCGGGGGGTCTTCAATGAGCAGTTCTTC
NA TRBJ2-3 TRBV10-2 NA CASSYGTLTDTQYF TGCGCCAGCAGCTACGGTACCCTTACAGATACGCAGTATTTT
TRBD1 TRBJ1-3 TRBV10-3 NA CAISGTGGNTIYF TGTGCCATCAGTGGGACAGGAGGAAACACCATATATTTT
NA TRBJ1-2 TRBV4-1 NA CASSQDPLGEYGYTF TGCGCCAGCAGCCAAGATCCCTTGGGAGAGTACGGCTACACCTTC
NA TRBJ1-3 TRBV9 NA CASSGPEDFTIYF TGTGCCAGCAGCGGACCCGAGGATTTCACCATATATTTT
TRBD2 TRBJ2-7 TRBV7-9 NA CASSHRTSATYEQYF TGTGCCAGCAGCCATCGGACTAGCGCGACCTACGAGCAGTACTTC
TRBD1 TRBJ1-1 TRBV6-5 NA CASTRDRLNTEAFF TGTGCCAGCACCCGGGACAGGCTGAACACTGAAGCTTTCTTT
NA TRBJ2-1 TRBV11-2 NA CASSLWKVYNEQFF TGTGCCAGCAGCCTATGGAAAGTTTACAATGAGCAGTTCTTC
NA TRBJ1-2 TRBV3-1/TRBV3-2 few CASSQRRGSHGYTF TGTGCCAGCAGCCAGCGAAGGGGGAGTCATGGCTACACCTTC
NA TRBJ2-7 TRBV6-1 NA CASSDRGLSSYEQYF TGTGCCAGCAGTGACAGGGGACTAAGCTCCTACGAGCAGTACTTC
TRBD2 TRBJ2-5 TRBV6-5 NA CASSKDGRETQYF TGTGCCAGCAGTAAGGACGGGAGGGAGACCCAGTACTTC